This TCR beta chain is from a study of identical twins. This clonotype was detected a few times. A universal primer binding site was introduced by template switching. The final cDNA contained unique molecular identifiers. TCRdb called the 5' RACE reads again in MiXCR, with one record for every CDR3 protein. The data show about 520,000 distinct CDR3 sequences, roughly a fifth seen once. V lost 0 bases, J lost 6 bases, and 8 bases lay in between. The CDR3 loop spans 12 amino acids. The germline gives CDR1 GTSNPN, CDR2 SVGIG (reference sequence). The same data also went into a second study, on T cells expressing NK-cell markers. That publication notes: Sorted T-cell subsets CD3+CD56+NKG2C+, CD3+CD56+NKG2C- and CD3+CD56-NKG2C+ were TCR beta-sequenced. The study left the HCMV specificity of expanded NKG2C+ T cell clones unresolved.

Sequenced sample: CD4+ T cells sorted from blood. This chain uses TRBV30 with TRBJ1-1; possibly TRBD1 for D (5 bases). This sequence originates from a woman aged 18-30 years in good health. DNA of the CDR3: TGTGCCTGGAGTGTACGAGGGGCTGAAGCTTTCTTT. Translation: CAWSVRGAEAFF.